Listed below are T cell receptor beta chains from one sample, sequenced in a study of blood T cells in healthy people across ages. TCRdb redid the calling of the 5' RACE reads with MiXCR, one entry per CDR3 protein. The sample lists 580,000 or so distinct CDR3 sequences; roughly 48% were seen once. The specimen sequenced was blood. All receptors come from a man aged 80 or over in good health. The CDR3 runs from the conserved cysteine through the conserved F or W. A D gene is named only where the DNA matches it firmly. Rows may omit the clone size; those that give it use once, few, many or a size class.

D	V	J	size	DNA	CDR3
TRBD2	TRBV6-5	TRBJ2-7	-	TGTGCCAGTAAACCCGGACTAGACTACGAGCAGTACTTC	CASKPGLDYEQYF
-	TRBV11-2	TRBJ2-3	few	TGTGCCAGCAGCCGACAGTGGGTGAGCACAGATACGCAGTATTTT	CASSRQWVSTDTQYF
-	TRBV2	TRBJ2-7	-	TGTGCCAGCATCAGGAAATCCTACGAGCAGTACTTC	CASIRKSYEQYF
TRBD1	TRBV20-1	TRBJ1-3	-	TGCAGTGCTAGAGTGGGACAGCTAAACACCATATATTTT	CSARVGQLNTIYF
TRBD2	TRBV12-3/TRBV12-4	TRBJ2-5	-	TGTGCCAGCAGTCACCCCCTTAGCGGGAGCGGCGAGACCCAGTACTTC	CASSHPLSGSGETQYF
TRBD2	TRBV28	TRBJ2-7	few	TGTGCCAGCAGACCCACTAGCGGGAGCCTGGGCGAGCAGTACTTC	CASRPTSGSLGEQYF
-	TRBV7-2	TRBJ1-2	-	TGTGCCTGCAGCTTAACAGGGCTAGCTAACTATGGCTACACCTTC	CACSLTGLANYGYTF
-	TRBV30	TRBJ1-1	-	TGTGCCTGGAGAGAGGGGCCCTCCACGGTCACATTGAACACTGAAGCTTTCTTT	CAWREGPSTVTLNTEAFF
-	TRBV4-3	TRBJ2-3	-	TGCGCCAGCAGCCAAGATGGTTCGGGTTCGAGGCGGTATTTT	CASSQDGSGSRRYF
TRBD2	TRBV28	TRBJ2-2	few	TGTGCCAGCAGTTTCGGACTAGCGGGAGCGAACACCGGGGAGCTGTTTTTT	CASSFGLAGANTGELFF
TRBD2	TRBV10-3	TRBJ2-7	few	TGTGCCACCGGGGGGGCCCTCTCCTACGAGCAGTACTTC	CATGGALSYEQYF
TRBD1	TRBV7-9	TRBJ2-4	few	TGTGCCAGCAGCTCAAATTCCGGGACAGGGGCTCCTTATGAGCAGTACTTC	CASSSNSGTGAPYEQYF
-	TRBV5-1	TRBJ2-3	few	TGCGCCAGCAGCTTCCGCCCCGGGGATACGCAGTATTTT	CASSFRPGDTQYF
-	TRBV14	TRBJ2-6	-	TGTGCCAGCAGCCCATCCCTTCCCGGGGCCAACGTCCTGACTTTC	CASSPSLPGANVLTF
-	TRBV4-2	TRBJ2-7	-	TGTGCCAGCAGCCAAGAGTACACGGGGCACTCCTACGAGCAGTACTTC	CASSQEYTGHSYEQYF
-	TRBV20-1	TRBJ2-1	few	TGCAGTGCTAGTCGTGGGGACAATGAGCAGTTCTTC	CSASRGDNEQFF
-	TRBV7-9	TRBJ2-5	few	TGTGCCAGCAGCGCCAGCGGAGGACGGGAGACCCAGTACTTC	CASSASGGRETQYF
TRBD1	TRBV20-1	TRBJ1-4	-	TGCAGTGTAAGGACAGGAGGGGAAAAACTGTTTTTT	CSVRTGGEKLFF
TRBD1	TRBV6-5	TRBJ2-7	many	TGTGCCAGCAGTTACTCAGGGACAGACTCCTACGAGCAGTACTTC	CASSYSGTDSYEQYF
-	TRBV14	TRBJ2-1	-	TGTGCCAGCAGCCAGGCCAGGGTGAATGAGCAGTTCTTC	CASSQARVNEQFF
-	TRBV7-2	TRBJ2-1	-	TGTGCCAGCAGCCTCTGGAGCTCCTACAATGAGCAGTTCTTC	CASSLWSSYNEQFF
-	TRBV7-9	TRBJ2-7	-	TGTGCCAGCAGCTTTTACGATGAGCAGTACTTC	CASSFYDEQYF
TRBD1	TRBV6-6	TRBJ2-3	many	TGTGCCAGCAGCCTACTGGGGGACAGGGGGCTTAATACGCAGTATTTT	CASSLLGDRGLNTQYF
TRBD1	TRBV29-1	TRBJ2-7	-	TGCAGCGTTGTAGGGGGCTCGAGGCAGTACTTC	CSVVGGSRQYF
-	TRBV20-1	TRBJ1-1	-	TGCAATGCTAGGTCAGGGATGACTGAAGCTTTCTTT	CNARSGMTEAFF
-	TRBV6-5	TRBJ1-2	-	TGTGCCAGCAGTTACGGCGCAAACTATGGCTACACCTTC	CASSYGANYGYTF
-	TRBV4-3	TRBJ1-5	-	TGCGCCAGCAGCCAAGGGGTGGGGGCATATGATCAGCCCCAGCATTTT	CASSQGVGAYDQPQHF
-	TRBV7-2	TRBJ2-2	-	TGTGCCAGCAGCTTAAGATGGGGTGGCACCGGGGAGCTGTTTTTT	CASSLRWGGTGELFF
TRBD2	TRBV6-6	TRBJ2-5	many	TGTGCCAGCGGACTAGCGGGGACCCAAGAGACCCAGTACTTC	CASGLAGTQETQYF
TRBD1	TRBV29-1	TRBJ2-5	few	TGCAGCGTTGTAGGGACAGCGAAAGGCGGGACCCAGTACTTC	CSVVGTAKGGTQYF
-	TRBV6-2/TRBV6-3	TRBJ2-5	-	TGTGCCAGCAGTTACTCGTCGGGGGACCTCGAGACCCAGTACTTC	CASSYSSGDLETQYF
TRBD2	TRBV7-9	TRBJ2-3	many	TGTGCCAGCAGCTCCGGACTAGGCACAGATACGCAGTATTTT	CASSSGLGTDTQYF
-	TRBV4-3	TRBJ2-2	few	TGCGCCAGCAGCCAAGTGGGCGGCACCGGGGAGCTGTTTTTT	CASSQVGGTGELFF
TRBD2	TRBV4-1	TRBJ2-1	-	TGCGCCAGCAGCCCGACTAGCGGGGGGGCCGACAATGAGCAGTTCTTC	CASSPTSGGADNEQFF
TRBD1	TRBV3-1	TRBJ1-1	-	TGTGCCAGCAGCACACGACAGGGTTCGGCTTTCTTT	CASSTRQGSAFF
-	TRBV29-1	TRBJ2-7	few	TGCAGCGTTGAACTCCGGGACAACGAGCAGTACTTC	CSVELRDNEQYF
TRBD2	TRBV7-9	TRBJ2-1	few	TGTGCCAGCAGCCCGCCCGAGCGGACTAGTGGTGAGCAGTTCTTC	CASSPPERTSGEQFF
TRBD1	TRBV6-6	TRBJ1-5	many	TGTGCCAGCAGTTACGGACAGGGGATAAGTCAGCCCCAGCATTTT	CASSYGQGISQPQHF
TRBD2	TRBV20-1	TRBJ2-1	once	TGCAGTGCCCCTGGCGGGAGTGAGCAGTTCTTC	CSAPGGSEQFF
TRBD2	TRBV30	TRBJ2-3	once	TGTGCCTGGAGTGAGATAGCGGGGGGCACAGATACGCAGTATTTT	CAWSEIAGGTDTQYF
TRBD2	TRBV20-1	TRBJ2-1	many	TGCAGTGCTAGAGATTTTCGGGAGGGCAGTGAGCAGTTCTTC	CSARDFREGSEQFF
-	TRBV9	TRBJ1-2	-	TGTGCCAGCAGCTTCCCGTCACAGGGAGGGTTGCCTGGCTACACCTTC	CASSFPSQGGLPGYTF
TRBD2	TRBV4-2	TRBJ2-1	few	TGTGCCAGCAGCCAAGATGCTAGCGGGGACTCCTACAATGAGCAGTTCTTC	CASSQDASGDSYNEQFF
-	TRBV20-1	TRBJ2-1	-	TGCAGTGCTAGAGATGGGCGCAGGGGCTTTATCAATGAGCAGTTCTTC	CSARDGRRGFINEQFF
-	TRBV6-1	TRBJ2-6	-	TGTGCCAGCAGTGAATTCGGCCTCTCTGGGGCCAACGTCCTGACTTTC	CASSEFGLSGANVLTF